The 28 T cell receptor beta chains listed next were all sequenced from one sample in a study of shared clonotypes between healthy human individuals (dated by TCRdb to the early 2020s). For the CD8 naive samples, CD45RO-negative cells were positively selected for CCR7, yielding a CD45RA+CCR7+ population from which TemRA cells were excluded. Library preparation was by the immunoSEQ multiplex PCR assay. The table comes from immuneACCESS by way of TCRdb, which keeps in-frame sequences with V and J called. Part of the clones is missing from these tables; in studies checked, under half for an unresolved V gene and the rest for unknown reasons. This sample has about 700,000 clones in its table, and 90% to 95% of those were observed once. Nearly 25% of the sample goes to the ten largest clones. The sequenced sample consisted of naive CD8+ T cells sorted from blood. In the paper's terms, the cell subset or site label means: CD45RA+CCR7+. The receptor source for this set is a man younger than 45 in good health.

The chain joins TRBV5-1 to TRBJ2-5; the match to TRBD2 covers 7 bases. Germline V gene data show CDR1 as SGHRS and CDR2 as YFSETQ. J lost 1 base, V lost 1 base, and 1 base had no gene match. CDR3 length: 14 amino acids. The CDR3 region has the DNA TGCGCCAGCAGCTTGTGGGAGGGCCAAGAGACCCAGTACTTC. As protein: CASSLWEGQETQYF.

This clone was counted a single time. The chain is built from TRBV11-2 and TRBJ2-7; 9 bases align to TRBD2. Germline CDR1 SGHAT, CDR2 FQNNGV. This CDR3 spans 16 amino acids. The trim removed 3 bases at V and 6 bases at J, leaving 12 bases unmatched. CDR3 DNA sequence: TGTGCCAGCAGCTTCACTCCGGGACTAGCACCCTCCGAGCAGTACTTC. This translates into CASSFTPGLAPSEQYF.

V gene TRBV9 combines with J gene TRBJ2-7, with D tentatively TRBD2 (5 bases). The CDR3 sequence is 13 residues long. Trimming pared 3 bases from V and 1 base from J, leaving 8 bases between. CDR1 and CDR2 (germline): SGDLS, YYNGEE. The CDR3 nucleotides read TGTGCCAGCAGCGCCGGGAATTCCTACGAGCAGTACTTC. Protein product: CASSAGNSYEQYF.

This chain joins TRBV7-9 and TRBJ2-1; no definite D call. There are 12 residues in the CDR3. The V gene lost 4 bases and the J gene lost 8 bases, with 9 bases spanning the gap. Germline V gene lookup returns CDR1 SEHNR and CDR2 FQNEAQ (reference sequence). The CDR3 DNA sequence: TGTGCCAGCAGCTCCCAGCTTGATGAGCAGTTCTTC. This codes for CASSSQLDEQFF.

The chain recombines TRBV23-1 with TRBJ2-7; TRBD1 agrees at 8 bases. TRBV23-1 is flagged as an ORF with uncertain function. After removal of 8 bases from V and 3 bases from J, the junction contained 15 bases not matched to a gene. This CDR3 region has 16 residues. CDR3 region: CASGPGQVDAFYEQYF. For the CDR3, the DNA is TGCGCCAGCGGACCGGGACAGGTAGACGCTTTCTACGAGCAGTACTTC.

The chain employs TRBV15 and TRBJ2-3; unclear D gene. The germline V gene has CDR1 LNHNV and CDR2 YYDKDF (reference sequence). V lost 4 bases to trimming and J lost 0 bases, with 17 bases between them. The CDR3 is 17 amino acids. This CDR3 is CATSTQSGPGSTDTQYF. Written as DNA, the CDR3 is TGTGCCACCAGCACTCAGTCTGGGCCCGGCAGCACAGATACGCAGTATTTT.

The chain has TRBV27 and TRBJ2-1; 8 nucleotides align to TRBD2. Trimming cost V 7 bases and J 4 bases; bases outside gene matches: 3. Germline values: CDR1 MNHEY, CDR2 SMNVEV (reference sequence). The CDR3 consists of 13 residues. The DNA of the CDR3 is TGTGCCAGCACCATAGCGGGATACAATGAGCAGTTCTTC. Translating gives CASTIAGYNEQFF.

The rearrangement joins TRBV6-5 to TRBJ2-5, with 12 bases lining up with TRBD2. V lost 4 bases and J lost 7; bases outside the gene matches: 7. Germline V gene lookup returns CDR1 MNHEY and CDR2 SVGAGI. CDR3 length equals 15 residues. The CDR3 region has the DNA TGTGCCAGCAGTTTGGGACTAGCGGGCGTTGCGACCCAGTACTTC. It translates to CASSLGLAGVATQYF.

The chain combines TRBV29-1 with TRBJ2-5, with D perhaps being TRBD1 or TRBD2 (5 bases each). The CDR3 is 17 residues long. Germline V CDR1 and CDR2: SQVTM, ANQGSEA. Trimming left V 0 bases short and J 2 bases short, with 19 bases between. The CDR3, as DNA: TGCAGCGTTGAAGACGTTACCATGGGGACGGATCAAGAGACCCAGTACTTC. Residues: CSVEDVTMGTDQETQYF.

This rearrangement joins TRBV4-3 to TRBJ2-1; 10 nucleotides match TRBD2. CDR1 is LGHNA, CDR2 YSLEER, per germline. The CDR3 is 15 amino acids. Germline trimming cut 0 bases from V and 9 bases from J; bases unmatched to any gene: 5. The CDR3 here is CASSQDSGRLGEQFF. The CDR3 region has the DNA TGCGCCAGCAGCCAAGATAGCGGGAGGTTGGGTGAGCAGTTCTTC.

The table lists this clone with a count of one. V gene TRBV7-9 combines with J gene TRBJ1-1; D is perhaps TRBD1 (5 bases). The germline V gene has CDR1 SEHNR and CDR2 FQNEAQ (reference sequence). The V gene lost 6 bases and the J gene lost 6 bases, with 11 bases spanning the gap. This CDR3 comprises 12 residues. In DNA form, the CDR3 reads TGTGCCAGCAGACCAGGGAAGGCTGAAGCTTTCTTT. Protein: CASRPGKAEAFF.

This clone has only one observation. CDR3 DNA sequence: TGTGCCAGCAGCTTGCAGGGGGCTTTTGCCTACGAGCAGTACTTC. It specifies CASSLQGAFAYEQYF. This rearrangement joins TRBV5-6 to TRBJ2-7; 8 bases agree with TRBD1. The ends lost 1 base at V and 2 bases at J; junction bases unmatched: 5. The CDR3 length is 15 residues. Germline CDR1 SGHDT, CDR2 YYEEEE.

The chain has TRBV14 and TRBJ2-5; D possibly matches TRBD1 or TRBD2 (5 bases each). From germline, CDR1 is SGHDN and CDR2 FVKESK. The CDR3 contains 13 residues. Trimming took 0 bases from V and 5 from J, leaving 7 bases between them. The CDR3 DNA reads as TGTGCCAGCAGCCAAGACTGGGGGGAGACCCAGTACTTC. Protein sequence: CASSQDWGETQYF.

This clone was observed a few times. The chain links TRBV7-2 to TRBJ2-7, with 9 bases that match TRBD2. Germline CDR1 and CDR2: SGHTA and FQGNSA. This CDR3 has 15 residues. Germline trimming cut 5 bases from V and 1 base from J; bases unmatched to any gene: 6. The CDR3: CASSPPAGGSYEQYF. CDR3 in DNA: TGTGCCAGCAGCCCACCAGCGGGAGGTTCCTACGAGCAGTACTTC.

This chain uses TRBV27 with TRBJ1-1, with 8 bases fitting TRBD1. V lost 3 bases, J lost 8 bases, and 5 bases stayed unmatched. Germline V lookup: CDR1 MNHEY, CDR2 SMNVEV (reference sequence). The CDR3 runs 13 residues. The CDR3 DNA sequence: TGTGCCAGCAGTTTTCCAGGGGGCAACGAAGCTTTCTTT. Translated, it gives CASSFPGGNEAFF.

The chain employs TRBV5-5 and TRBJ1-1; TRBD1 matches at 8 bases. V dropped 3 bases and J dropped 1; count of bases not matched to a gene: 5. CDR1 is SGHKS, CDR2 YYEKEE, per germline (reference sequence). CDR3 size: 15 residues. The CDR3 protein is CASSSGTGANTEAFF. CDR3 sequence (DNA): TGTGCCAGCAGCTCCGGGACAGGCGCGAACACTGAAGCTTTCTTT.

The chain joins TRBV27 to TRBJ2-3; unclear D gene. Trimming took off 4 bases at V and 4 bases at J, with 9 bases between the two ends. CDR1 is MNHEY, CDR2 SMNVEV, per germline (reference sequence). The CDR3 consists of 13 residues. CDR3 nucleotides: TGTGCCAGCAGTTCCTATAATGCAGATACGCAGTATTTT. Amino acid sequence: CASSSYNADTQYF.

The chain recombines TRBV10-3 with TRBJ2-5; D unclear. CDR1 and CDR2 from the germline V gene are ENHRY and SYGVKD. Trimming cost V 1 base and J 5 bases, with 8 bases left between them. The CDR3 loop spans 13 amino acids. The CDR3 bases are TGTGCCATCAGTGAGTGGGCTACGGAGACCCAGTACTTC. Encoded protein: CAISEWATETQYF.

V and J are TRBV11-2 and TRBJ2-7, with 8 positions matching TRBD1. Looked up from germline, CDR1 is SGHAT and CDR2 is FQNNGV. The CDR3 has 16 residues. J was trimmed by 2 bases and V by 5 bases; bases with no gene match: 11. CDR3 region: CASSSTTGTGTYEQYF. In nucleotides, the CDR3 is TGTGCCAGCAGCAGTACCACCGGGACAGGTACCTACGAGCAGTACTTC. Variable domain in full (rest from reference TRBV11-2 and TRBJ2-7): EAGVAQSPRYKIIEKRQSVAFWCNPISGHATLYWYQQILGQGPKLLIQFQNNGVVDDSQLPKDRFSAERLKGVDSTLKIQPAKLEDSAVYLCASSSTTGTGTYEQYFGPGTRLTVT.

This chain joins TRBV6-5 and TRBJ1-5; 7 bases fit TRBD1. CDR3 length equals 15 residues. Germline V gene lookup returns CDR1 MNHEY and CDR2 SVGAGI. The V gene end was trimmed by 5 bases and the J gene end by 0 bases; junction bases not matched to a gene: 4. The CDR3 DNA reads TGTGCCAGCAGTCCCGGGACAGATAGCAATCAGCCCCAGCATTTT. This encodes CASSPGTDSNQPQHF.

The chain links TRBV27 to TRBJ2-1; TRBD1 aligns across 7 bases. With 0 bases clipped from V and 8 bases from J, the junction kept 4 bases outside the gene matches. Looked up from germline, CDR1 is MNHEY and CDR2 is SMNVEV (reference sequence). This CDR3 has 14 amino acids. The CDR3 sequence is CASSLSRGTHEQFF. CDR3 in DNA: TGTGCCAGCAGTTTATCCAGGGGGACCCATGAGCAGTTCTTC.

The chain employs TRBV6-1 and TRBJ1-1; D may be TRBD1 (5 bases). V lost 4 bases and J 1 base, leaving 13 bases between the germline ends. From germline, CDR1 is MNHNS and CDR2 SASEGT. The length of the CDR3 is 15 residues. The CDR3 region has the DNA TGTGCCAGCAGTGTTGCTCGGGGGTCGAACACTGAAGCTTTCTTT. This translates into CASSVARGSNTEAFF.

The genes are TRBV5-4 and TRBJ2-1; no reliable D call. The CDR3 is 13 amino acids. Germline CDR1 and CDR2: SGHNT and YYREEE (reference sequence). V was cut by 5 bases and J by 4 bases, with 10 bases left in between. The CDR3 nucleotides read TGTGCCAGCAGGGAGATATTGTACAATGAGCAGTTCTTC. Residues: CASREILYNEQFF.

The genes are TRBV28 and TRBJ1-2, with 9 positions matching TRBD1. V was pared by 0 bases and J by 2 bases, with 7 bases of the junction left unmatched. The CDR3 is 17 amino acids. Germline V gene lookup returns CDR1 MDHEN and CDR2 SYDVKM. The CDR3 is CASSLWVPGQGNYGYTF. In DNA, the CDR3 is TGTGCCAGCAGTTTATGGGTTCCGGGACAGGGAAACTATGGCTACACCTTC.

The rearrangement links TRBV28 to TRBJ1-4, with D uncertain. The CDR3 consists of 16 residues. V dropped 2 bases and J dropped 1 base, with 11 bases sitting between them. Germline loops: CDR1 MDHEN, CDR2 SYDVKM. CDR3 sequence reads: CASSLPSRVTNEKLFF. Here the CDR3 DNA reads TGTGCCAGCAGTTTACCCTCGCGGGTAACTAATGAAAAACTGTTTTTT. Full variable domain (outside the CDR3, taken from reference TRBV28 and TRBJ1-4): DVKVTQSSRYLVKRTGEKVFLECVQDMDHENMFWYRQDPGLGLRLIYFSYDVKMKEKGDIPEGYSVSREKKERFSLILESASTNQTSMYLCASSLPSRVTNEKLFFGSGTQLSVL.

The chain is built from TRBV27 and TRBJ2-1; 11 bases are shared with TRBD2. With 3 bases clipped from V and 4 bases from J, the junction kept 8 bases outside the gene matches. Germline CDR1 is MNHEY and CDR2 is SMNVEV (reference sequence). The CDR3 totals 17 residues. The DNA for the CDR3 is TGTGCCAGCAGTTTTAGCGGGAGGGGACGGGGTTACAATGAGCAGTTCTTC. Translating gives CASSFSGRGRGYNEQFF.

This chain joins TRBV6-5 and TRBJ2-2; D is unclear. The CDR3 has 12 residues. Germline V gene sequence: CDR1 MNHEY, CDR2 SVGAGI. Trimming shortened V by 4 bases and J by 7 bases, and 7 bases separated the two germline ends. CDR3: CASSWEHGELFF. The CDR3 bases are TGTGCCAGCAGTTGGGAACACGGGGAGCTGTTTTTT.

The chain is built from TRBV27 and TRBJ2-7; 7 bases align to TRBD1. CDR3 length: 16 residues. Trimming cost V 2 bases and J 2 bases; bases outside gene matches: 9. Germline V lookup: CDR1 MNHEY, CDR2 SMNVEV (reference sequence). The DNA for the CDR3 is TGTGCCAGCAGTTTAAACCCGAGGGACAGTACCTACGAGCAGTACTTC. Translating it yields CASSLNPRDSTYEQYF.